A single sample is the source of the 2 T cell receptor beta chains below, sequenced in a study of OX40 agonist ivuxolimab in advanced cancers. Profiled with immunoSEQ multiplex PCR; TCRdb holds only in-frame clones, not every one. The sample carries under 95,000 clones, 87% recorded once. Sequencing used CD4+ or CD8+ T cells sorted from blood, obtained in a trial of the OX40 agonist ivuxolimab. The receptors here all came from an adult with an advanced solid tumor such as melanoma, head and neck, liver or kidney cancer.

The chain recombines TRBV11-2 with TRBJ2-1; D is perhaps TRBD2 (6 bases). Germline V gene data show CDR1 as SGHAT and CDR2 as FQNNGV. V was clipped by 5 bases and J by 7 bases, with 15 bases between them. CDR3 size: 14 residues. The CDR3 DNA reads as TGTGCCAGCAGCCGACTAGTCGTTAAGAATGAGCAGTTCTTC. Translation: CASSRLVVKNEQFF.

The V and J genes are TRBV19 and TRBJ2-1; TRBD2 matches 13 bases. Germline CDR1 LNHDA, CDR2 SQIVND (reference sequence). The V and J ends lost 11 bases and 7 bases, in that order; junction bases with no gene match: 17. This CDR3 is built from 17 residues. CDR3 in DNA: TGTGCCCACTCGACTAGCGGGAGGAACCCCCGTGGGAATGAGCAGTTCTTC. It yields the protein CAHSTSGRNPRGNEQFF.